This T cell receptor (beta chain) is drawn from a study of shared clonotypes between healthy human individuals. In regard to this clone: The same CDR3 also results from other DNA sequences found in this sample.

The table came from immunoSEQ multiplex PCR; TCRdb's copy has only in-frame clones and leaves some out. The sample lists some 2,000,000 clones; approximately 95% were seen once. The sample was naive CD4+ T cells sorted from blood. Subset of the sample: CD45RA+ positively selected. This clonotype was sampled from a man aged 18 to 30 in good health.

The CDR3 region has the DNA TGCGCCAGCAGCTCCTGGGACAGGGGAAACACTGAAGCTTTCTTT. Its protein product is CASSSWDRGNTEAFF. V and J are TRBV5-1 and TRBJ1-1; 10 bases agree with TRBD1. Germline CDR1 SGHRS, CDR2 YFSETQ. The CDR3 covers 15 residues. The ends lost 3 bases at V and 2 bases at J; junction bases unmatched: 4.